The rows below give T cell receptor beta chains drawn from one sample of a study of technical replicates of blood from several donors. Sequenced by immunoSEQ multiplex PCR; TCRdb stores in-frame clones only, minus some. The sample shows fewer than 85,000 clones, 90% to 95% of them seen only once. The sample was T cells isolated from PBMCs. These receptors all come from a human donor in good health. Both conserved end residues are part of each CDR3. Fields, in order: CDR3 DNA, CDR3 protein, V gene, CDR3 length, J gene, D gene, clone size. The D gene is left open where the match is weak. Some rows have no size entry. The others give once, few or many, or a class for an expanded clone.

TGTGCCATCAGTGTTTTAGCGGGGGACTACGAGCAGTACTTC	CAISVLAGDYEQYF	TRBV10-3	14	TRBJ2-7	TRBD2	NA
TGCGCCAGCAGCCCTAGGACTAGCGTCGACACAGATACGCAGTATTTT	CASSPRTSVDTDTQYF	TRBV4-3	16	TRBJ2-3	TRBD2	NA
TGCAGCTCGGGACAGGCTTCCTATGGCTACACCTTC	CSSGQASYGYTF	TRBV29-1	12	TRBJ1-2	TRBD1	NA
TGTGCCAGCAGTGTACAGGGGGCAGGAGGCTACACCTTC	CASSVQGAGGYTF	TRBV2	13	TRBJ1-2	TRBD1	NA
TGTGCCAGCACCCTAAGACAGGCGGATGAAAAACTGTTTTTT	CASTLRQADEKLFF	TRBV7-9	14	TRBJ1-4	NA	once
TGTGCCATCAGTCCGGGACTAGCGGTCAATGAGCAGTTCTTC	CAISPGLAVNEQFF	TRBV10-3	14	TRBJ2-1	TRBD2	NA
TGTGCCAGCAGCTTAGGGCCGAACTACGAGCAGTACTTC	CASSLGPNYEQYF	TRBV7-6	13	TRBJ2-7	NA	few
TGTGCCAGCAGCTTAGGAGCGGGAGTGCTTCGGGATGAGCAGTTCTTC	CASSLGAGVLRDEQFF	TRBV7-2	16	TRBJ2-1	TRBD2	once
TGTGCCAGCAGCTTAGACGGGGGGACAGATACGCAGTATTTT	CASSLDGGTDTQYF	TRBV5-5	14	TRBJ2-3	TRBD2	NA
TGTGCCACCAGCAGACGACAGGGCGGCGGCGGGGAGCTGTTTTTT	CATSRRQGGGGELFF	TRBV15	15	TRBJ2-2	TRBD1	NA
TGTGCCACCAGCAGAGATTTTGGACTTCAGCCCCAGCATTTT	CATSRDFGLQPQHF	TRBV15	14	TRBJ1-5	NA	NA
TGTGCCAGCAGTGAATTGTACAGGATTAGTGAGCAGTTCTTC	CASSELYRISEQFF	TRBV25-1	14	TRBJ2-1	NA	NA
TGTGCCAGCAGACTGACTTTCACAGATACGCAGTATTTT	CASRLTFTDTQYF	TRBV6-5	13	TRBJ2-3	NA	NA
TGTGCCAGCAGAATGCCCCAGGCCCCTGGAAACACCATATATTTT	CASRMPQAPGNTIYF	TRBV6-6	15	TRBJ1-3	NA	NA
TGTGCCATCAGTGAGTCTGCATTGGAACTCGGGAATGGCTACACCTTC	CAISESALELGNGYTF	TRBV10-3	16	TRBJ1-2	NA	NA
TGTGCCAGCAGTGCAGTCTCCGGGACTGGGATTGTCTTC	CASSAVSGTGIVF	TRBV6-4	13	TRBJ2-1	NA	NA
TGTGCCAGTAGTAAAAATCCGGGACAGGGATTCTACGAGCAGTACTTC	CASSKNPGQGFYEQYF	TRBV19	16	TRBJ2-7	TRBD1	NA
TGTGCCAGCAGCTTAGGCGGGAACGGCTACGAGCAGTACTTC	CASSLGGNGYEQYF	TRBV7-3	14	TRBJ2-7	NA	NA
TGTGCCAGCAGCTTTCAGGGAACTACAGATACGCAGTATTTT	CASSFQGTTDTQYF	TRBV13	14	TRBJ2-3	NA	NA
TGTGCCAGCACCACTTCGGGGGGAGAAAAACTGTTTTTT	CASTTSGGEKLFF	TRBV5-5	13	TRBJ1-4	NA	NA
TGTGCCAGCAGCTCCACTAGCGGGGGCTCCTACGAGCAGTACTTC	CASSSTSGGSYEQYF	TRBV6-5	15	TRBJ2-7	TRBD2	NA
TGTGCCAGCAGTTACGGGGGGAGGAACACTGAAGCTTTCTTT	CASSYGGRNTEAFF	TRBV6-5	14	TRBJ1-1	NA	NA
TGTGCCAGCAGTTTTACGATCGGGGGGGAATACTATGGCTACACCTTC	CASSFTIGGEYYGYTF	TRBV6-6	16	TRBJ1-2	NA	few
TGCGCCAGCAGCCCCGGGACAACCTATGGCTACACCTTC	CASSPGTTYGYTF	TRBV5-1	13	TRBJ1-2	NA	once
TGTGCCAGCAGTTTAAGAGAGGGCACAGATACGCAGTATTTT	CASSLREGTDTQYF	TRBV6-1	14	TRBJ2-3	NA	NA
TGCGCCAGCAGCCAAGTATTTGGGGGCACGCAGCCCCAGCATTTT	CASSQVFGGTQPQHF	TRBV4-1	15	TRBJ1-5	NA	NA
TGTGCCAGCAGCGTGGCTAGCGGAGGGGGAGAGACCCAGTACTTC	CASSVASGGGETQYF	TRBV9	15	TRBJ2-5	NA	NA
TGTGCCAGCAGTGAAGGTGCATACAGGGGGAATGGCTACACCTTC	CASSEGAYRGNGYTF	TRBV2	15	TRBJ1-2	TRBD1	few
TGTGCCAGCAGTCCACAGGGTAGGAGCACTGAAGCTTTCTTT	CASSPQGRSTEAFF	TRBV5-4	14	TRBJ1-1	NA	NA
TGTGCCAGCAGCTTGGGACAGGTTGGGGGCACTGAAGCTTTCTTT	CASSLGQVGGTEAFF	TRBV7-3	15	TRBJ1-1	TRBD1	NA
TGTGCCATCAGTGAGTCGAGAGCAGGAGAGACCCAGTACTTC	CAISESRAGETQYF	TRBV10-3	14	TRBJ2-5	NA	NA
TGTGCCAGCAGTTACTACGGGACTACCTACGAGCAGTACTTC	CASSYYGTTYEQYF	TRBV6-5	14	TRBJ2-7	TRBD2	once
TGTGCCATCACCCCAGACTCCTACAATGAGCAGTTCTTC	CAITPDSYNEQFF	TRBV10-3	13	TRBJ2-1	NA	NA
TGCAGCGTTCCCTTGGGAGCCTTTCAAGAGACCCAGTACTTC	CSVPLGAFQETQYF	TRBV29-1	14	TRBJ2-5	NA	NA
TGTGCCAGCAGCTTGGCAGACGGGGAGCAGTACTTC	CASSLADGEQYF	TRBV5-5	12	TRBJ2-7	NA	once
TGTGCCAGCAGTTTATTCGGACAGGGAAGGGACGAGCAGTACTTC	CASSLFGQGRDEQYF	TRBV28	15	TRBJ2-7	TRBD1	NA
TGTGCCAGCAGCGTACAGGGGGCTACCTACGAGCAGTACTTC	CASSVQGATYEQYF	TRBV7-9	14	TRBJ2-7	TRBD1	NA
TGTGCCAGCACTGGGACAGGGGATCAGCCCCAGCATTTT	CASTGTGDQPQHF	TRBV2	13	TRBJ1-5	TRBD1	NA
TGCAGCGTTGAGGGTCGGGACTCCTCCTACGAGCAGTACTTC	CSVEGRDSSYEQYF	TRBV29-1	14	TRBJ2-7	NA	NA
TGTGCCACCAGCAGAGAAAGGCAGGCCACTGGCTACACCTTC	CATSRERQATGYTF	TRBV15	14	TRBJ1-2	NA	NA
TGTGCCAGCAGCCAGGTGGGTCGGGACAATGAGCAGTTCTTC	CASSQVGRDNEQFF	TRBV4-2	14	TRBJ2-1	NA	NA
TGCGCCAGCAGCTTGGGGGGACAGGGTGGACAAGAGACCCAGTACTTC	CASSLGGQGGQETQYF	TRBV5-1	16	TRBJ2-5	TRBD1	NA
TGCGCCAGCAGCGCGCTTAGCGGCCCTAGCACAGATACGCAGTATTTT	CASSALSGPSTDTQYF	TRBV5-1	16	TRBJ2-3	NA	NA
TGTGCCTGGACTTTAGGGAGGGCATCCTACGAGCAGTACTTC	CAWTLGRASYEQYF	TRBV30	14	TRBJ2-7	TRBD2	NA
TGTGCCAGCAGGGACCCTACAGGGGATCAGCCCCAGCATTTT	CASRDPTGDQPQHF	TRBV6-5	14	TRBJ1-5	TRBD1	NA
TGTGCCAGCAGTTACTCGGGACAGGGCTACGAGCAGTACTTC	CASSYSGQGYEQYF	TRBV6-5	14	TRBJ2-7	TRBD1	NA
TGCGCCAGCAGTGAGTCCAAGGTGGGAGCCAGCGGGAGGGGGGGGCAGTTCTTC	CASSESKVGASGRGGQFF	TRBV10-1	18	TRBJ2-1	TRBD2	NA
TGTGCCAGCCTGGACAGGGCGAACTACGAGCAGTACTTC	CASLDRANYEQYF	TRBV6-1	13	TRBJ2-7	TRBD1	NA
TGTGCCAGCACCGACAGGGCGTCTGGGGCCAACGTCCTGACTTTC	CASTDRASGANVLTF	TRBV2	15	TRBJ2-6	TRBD1	NA
TGTGCCAGCAGCGTAAGTCTAGCGGGAGGGCCTGAGACCCAGTACTTC	CASSVSLAGGPETQYF	TRBV9	16	TRBJ2-5	TRBD2	once
TGTGCCAGCAGCTTAGGAACAGGTTTAGGTACTGAAGCTTTCTTT	CASSLGTGLGTEAFF	TRBV7-9	15	TRBJ1-1	NA	NA
TGTGCCTGGACCCAGTCAGGGTTCTCGAAGGATGGCTACACCTTC	CAWTQSGFSKDGYTF	TRBV30	15	TRBJ1-2	NA	NA
TGTGCCAGCAGCTTAACAGCAGCGGGAGGGTTCACCGGGGAGCTGTTTTTT	CASSLTAAGGFTGELFF	TRBV7-3	17	TRBJ2-2	TRBD2	NA
TGTGCCAGCAGCACCCAGGGGGGATACTACGAGCAGTACTTC	CASSTQGGYYEQYF	TRBV4-2	14	TRBJ2-7	NA	few
TGTGCCAGCAGCCAATGGGCAGGGGGCTACGAGCAGTACTTC	CASSQWAGGYEQYF	TRBV4-2	14	TRBJ2-7	TRBD1	NA
TGTGCCAGCAGTGGTACTAGCGGAAGCACAGATACGCAGTATTTT	CASSGTSGSTDTQYF	TRBV25-1	15	TRBJ2-3	TRBD2	NA
TGTGCCTGGAGAGGCTTAGGGGGGAACACTGAAGCTTTCTTT	CAWRGLGGNTEAFF	TRBV30	14	TRBJ1-1	NA	NA